These 13 T cell receptor beta chains were all obtained from the same sample, sequenced in a study of vaccination and CD4 T cells after COVID-19. The treatment was: 10-day PBMC culture with coronavirus spike peptide pools or control peptides (ViraFEST assay). Sequence data for DNA of cultured CD4+ T cells were generated by the Oncomine TCR Beta short-read assay. From the PCR reads, TCRdb called clonotypes with MiXCR, one entry per CDR3 protein. The sample lists 8,800 or so distinct CDR3 sequences, approximately 59% occurring once. The antigens of these receptors remain unknown. The sample consisted of cultured CD4+ T cells from blood, taken after SARS-CoV-2 vaccination. The receptors were sampled from a human donor with COVID-19.

The CDR3 loop is CASSRRLSNTEAFF. The CDR3 region has the DNA TGTGCCAGCAGTAGGAGACTGTCGAACACTGAAGCTTTCTTT. This rearrangement joins TRBV6-1 to TRBJ1-1; D not certain. This CDR3 region has 14 residues. Germline values: CDR1 MNHNS, CDR2 SASEGT. The germline V and J ends were trimmed by 5 bases and 1 base, with 11 bases remaining between them.

The chain recombines TRBV10-3 with TRBJ1-5, with D perhaps TRBD1 (6 bases). V dropped 2 bases and J dropped 2 bases, with 10 bases sitting between them. Germline V gene lookup returns CDR1 ENHRY and CDR2 SYGVKD. This CDR3 has 15 residues. The CDR3 DNA sequence: TGTGCCATCAGTGAGACAGGGAGCGGCAATCAGCCCCAGCATTTT. Protein product: CAISETGSGNQPQHF.

The chain recombines TRBV7-2 with TRBJ2-3, with 8 bases lining up with TRBD2. After removal of 4 bases from V and 2 bases from J, the junction contained 11 bases not matched to a gene. CDR3 length: 17 residues. Germline V gene data show CDR1 as SGHTA and CDR2 as FQGNSA. CDR3 coding DNA: TGTGCCAGCAGCTCCCATCTGTCGGGGGGGTTCACAGATACGCAGTATTTT. Amino acids: CASSSHLSGGFTDTQYF. Supplemented by reference TRBV7-2 and TRBJ2-3, the full variable domain reads GAGVSQSPSNKVTEKGKDVELRCDPISGHTALYWYRQSLGQGLEFLIYFQGNSAPDKSGLPSDRFSAERTGGSVSTLTIQRTQQEDSAVYLCASSSHLSGGFTDTQYFGPGTRLTVL.

V and J are TRBV29-1 and TRBJ2-5, with TRBD2 identical over 8 bases. The germline gives CDR1 SQVTM, CDR2 ANQGSEA. The CDR3 runs to 13 residues. V lost 3 bases, J lost 6 bases, and 6 bases stayed unmatched. The CDR3 loop reads CSVDAGGVKTQYF. The CDR3 nucleotides read TGCAGCGTTGACGCGGGGGGCGTGAAGACCCAGTACTTC. The complete variable domain, with remaining parts taken from reference TRBV29-1 and TRBJ2-5, reads SAVISQKPSRDICQRGTSLTIQCQVDSQVTMMFWYRQQPGQSLTLIATANQGSEATYESGFVIDKFPISRPNLTFSTLTVSNMSPEDSSIYLCSVDAGGVKTQYFGPGTRLLVL.

This clonotype turned up a few times. The V gene is TRBV6-5, the J gene TRBJ2-1; D may be TRBD2 (7 bases). Per the germline V gene, CDR1 is MNHEY and CDR2 is SVGAGI. Between the trimmed V and J ends, which lost 2 bases and 1 base, there was a span of 9 bases. This CDR3 is 15 amino acids long. As DNA, the CDR3 is TGTGCCAGCAGTTACCGGGGGGCTTCCTACAATGAGCAGTTCTTC. This translates into CASSYRGASYNEQFF.

V usage is TRBV7-2 and J usage is TRBJ1-5; D is undetermined. CDR1 and CDR2 from the germline V gene are SGHTA and FQGNSA. Trimming cost V 5 bases and J 1 base, with 3 bases left between them. The CDR3 length is 12 residues. The CDR3 nucleotides are TGTGCCAGCAGCCCCAGCAATCAGCCCCAGCATTTT. This sequence encodes CASSPSNQPQHF.

V is TRBV4-2 and J is TRBJ2-5, with 10 bases matching TRBD2. The CDR3 is 16 residues long. With 2 bases clipped from V and 1 base from J, the junction kept 4 bases outside the gene matches. CDR1 LGHNA and CDR2 YNFKEQ come from the germline V gene. The CDR3 here is CASSQLAGAAQETQYF. CDR3 coding DNA: TGTGCCAGCAGCCAACTAGCGGGGGCGGCCCAAGAGACCCAGTACTTC.

This sequence joins TRBV20-1 and TRBJ1-5; D gene unclear. Germline CDR1 and CDR2: DFQATT and SNEGSKA (reference sequence). V was clipped by 5 bases and J by 5 bases, with 22 bases between them. The CDR3 is made up of 16 amino acids. The CDR3 nucleotides are TGCAGTGCTCACGCAATGGGCCTGACCCGGGATCAGCCCCAGCATTTT. Protein: CSAHAMGLTRDQPQHF.

This chain connects TRBV20-1 to TRBJ2-7, with TRBD2 as a possible D gene (6 bases). The V and J ends lost 6 bases and 2 bases respectively, with 23 bases between them. The CDR3 loop spans 16 amino acids. CDR1 is DFQATT, CDR2 SNEGSKA, per germline (reference sequence). In nucleotides, the CDR3 is TGCAGTGCCGTACGGTTCGGGAGCGGTATAACCTACGAGCAGTACTTC. Translation gives CSAVRFGSGITYEQYF.

The J gene is TRBJ1-1, the V gene TRBV27; D gene uncertain. This CDR3 contains 14 residues. The V gene's germline CDR1 is MNHEY and CDR2 SMNVEV (reference sequence). V was clipped by 2 bases and J by 3 bases, with 10 bases between them. The CDR3 sequence: CASSLGQAYTEAFF. The CDR3 nucleotides read TGTGCCAGCAGTTTAGGGCAGGCCTACACTGAAGCTTTCTTT.

V and J are TRBV28 and TRBJ2-3; no reliable D call. The germline V gene has CDR1 MDHEN and CDR2 SYDVKM. V lost 6 bases to trimming and J lost 6 bases, with 10 bases between them. CDR3 length equals 12 residues. DNA of the CDR3: TGTGCCAGCAGCCTCATTGTGGATACGCAGTATTTT. This sequence encodes CASSLIVDTQYF.

As to this clonotype: The junction shows a germline mismatch at one end, possibly a read error. This chain uses TRBV20-1 with TRBJ1-2; D is unresolved. Germline CDR1 DFQATT, CDR2 SNEGSKA (reference sequence). CDR3 length equals 11 residues. The CDR3 bases are TGCAGTACCGAGGTTAACTATGGCCACACCTTC. Translation gives CSTEVNYGHTF.

V usage is TRBV7-6 and J usage is TRBJ2-3; the D gene is possibly TRBD2 (5 bases). The CDR3 has 15 residues. V dropped 7 bases and J dropped 5 bases, with 19 bases sitting between them. Germline V lookup: CDR1 SGHVS, CDR2 FNYEAQ. The CDR3 DNA sequence: TGTGCCAGCACTAAAAGAGTGGCTAGCCTAGATACGCAGTATTTT. Translation: CASTKRVASLDTQYF.